These T cell receptor beta chains were read from a single sample in a study of T cell responses to AZD1222 COVID-19 vaccine. The table came from immunoSEQ multiplex PCR; TCRdb's copy has only in-frame clones and leaves some out. Here the sample spans about 150,000 clones, about 89% being singletons. Material: peripheral blood, obtained on day 0 of AZD1222 vaccination. The receptors were gathered from an adult in good health. Both conserved end residues are trimmed from each CDR3. Expanded clones are given a class, and other clones once, few, many or no size at all.

v_call,j_call,clone_size,cdr3_aa
TRBV11-2,TRBJ2-2,.,ASSLAGGVTGELF
TRBV4-2,TRBJ2-2,.,ASSQGTVTTGELF
TRBV11-2,TRBJ2-5,once,ASRLPGTSVRETQY
TRBV15,TRBJ1-1,.,ATSRTAGTNTEAF
TRBV6-5,TRBJ2-2,.,ASSYSGLARTGELF
TRBV2,TRBJ2-5,.,ASSEGSQETQY
TRBV24-1,TRBJ1-2,.,ATSDPGGDDGYT
TRBV5-1,TRBJ1-4,.,ASRGTGEQKLF
TRBV5-4,TRBJ2-7,once,ASSSSGTGFHEQY
TRBV6-2/TRBV6-3,TRBJ1-1,.,ASSWQRANTEAF
TRBV7-2,TRBJ2-1,.,ASSLLRVGSEQF
TRBV11-2,TRBJ1-3,.,ASSPQQGATGNTIY
TRBV18,TRBJ2-1,.,ATRNLAGKSYNEQF
TRBV28,TRBJ2-1,once,ASSARTSFMTRHNEQF
TRBV5-4,TRBJ2-7,.,ASSHRDRGYEQY
TRBV12-3/TRBV12-4,TRBJ2-3,.,ASSPLRNTQY
TRBV7-8,TRBJ1-4,.,ASSLVRDFNEKLF
TRBV20-1,TRBJ1-1,.,SASPSGAF
TRBV4-2,TRBJ1-1,.,ASSQGGTGGAWGSPGSEAF
TRBV9,TRBJ1-1,.,ASSATRDAPNTEAF
TRBV19,TRBJ1-5,few,ASKWGRNNQPQH
TRBV11-2,TRBJ2-5,.,ASSRLSGQGEKTQY
TRBV15,TRBJ2-7,.,ATSRDRGVGTEQY
TRBV9,TRBJ2-3,.,ASSETSGRPDTQY
TRBV19,TRBJ1-5,.,ASSPRGGSQPQH
TRBV11-2,TRBJ2-3,.,ASSLVEGMDTQY
TRBV7-9,TRBJ1-6,.,ASSFRDVNSPLH
TRBV27,TRBJ1-1,.,ASSPLRGRRNTEAF
TRBV4-2,TRBJ2-1,.,ASSSLGDSYNEQF
TRBV5-4,TRBJ1-1,.,ASSLGGRGTEAF
TRBV12-3/TRBV12-4,TRBJ2-5,once,ASSPGLFGTQY
TRBV28,TRBJ2-5,.,ASRPTSGGIQETQY
TRBV19,TRBJ1-5,.,ASSIDSGAGQPQH
TRBV28,TRBJ1-2,.,ASSLPGYGYT
TRBV2,TRBJ1-1,.,ASSGTGEYTEAF
TRBV7-2,TRBJ1-5,.,ASSLAYRGSQPQH
TRBV3-1/TRBV3-2,TRBJ1-1,few,ASSHGIVTEAF
TRBV7-2,TRBJ2-1,.,ASSSILAGGPREQF
TRBV18,TRBJ2-1,.,ASSPDGSSYNEQF
TRBV5-1,TRBJ2-1,.,ASSSLAGGNEQF
TRBV7-9,TRBJ1-1,few,ASRAQTGIDTEAF
TRBV27,TRBJ2-1,.,ASSLSDYNEQF
TRBV28,TRBJ1-4,.,ASSFIGATNEKLF
TRBV2,TRBJ2-7,.,ASLAGPNYEQY
TRBV7-6,TRBJ1-3,.,ASSLEGQGSGSGNTIY
TRBV6-4,TRBJ1-2,.,ASSALERSYGYT
TRBV24-1,TRBJ2-5,.,ATSGSGRARETQY